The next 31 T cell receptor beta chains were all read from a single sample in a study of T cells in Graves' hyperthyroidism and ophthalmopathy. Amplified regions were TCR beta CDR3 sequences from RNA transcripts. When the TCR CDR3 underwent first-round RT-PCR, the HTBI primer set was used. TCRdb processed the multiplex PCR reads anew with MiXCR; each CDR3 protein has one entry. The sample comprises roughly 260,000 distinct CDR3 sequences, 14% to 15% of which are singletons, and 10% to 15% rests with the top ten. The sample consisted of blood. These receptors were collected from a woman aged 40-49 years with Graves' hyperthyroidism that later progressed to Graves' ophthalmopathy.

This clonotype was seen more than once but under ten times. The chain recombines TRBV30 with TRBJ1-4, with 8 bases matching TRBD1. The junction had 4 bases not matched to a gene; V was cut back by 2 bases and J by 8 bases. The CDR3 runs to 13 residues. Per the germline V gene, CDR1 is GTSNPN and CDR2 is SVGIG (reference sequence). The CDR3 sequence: CAWSKTGGEKLFF. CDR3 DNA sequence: TGTGCCTGGAGTAAAACAGGGGGGGAAAAACTGTTTTTT.

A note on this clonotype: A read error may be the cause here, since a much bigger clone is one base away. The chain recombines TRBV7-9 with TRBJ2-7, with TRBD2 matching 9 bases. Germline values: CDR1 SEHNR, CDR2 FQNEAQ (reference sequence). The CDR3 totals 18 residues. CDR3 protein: CAGSQTVTSGYLSYEQYF. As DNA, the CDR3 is TGTGCCGGCAGCCAGACAGTGACTAGCGGTTATCTTTCCTACGAGCAGTACTTC.

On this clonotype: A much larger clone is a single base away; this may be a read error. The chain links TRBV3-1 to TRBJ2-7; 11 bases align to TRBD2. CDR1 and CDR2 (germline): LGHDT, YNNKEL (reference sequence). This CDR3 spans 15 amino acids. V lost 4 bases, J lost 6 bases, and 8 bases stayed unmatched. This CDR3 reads CASSPIAGGGFEQYF. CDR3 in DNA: TGTGCCAGCAGCCCGATAGCGGGAGGGGGGTTCGAGCAGTACTTC.

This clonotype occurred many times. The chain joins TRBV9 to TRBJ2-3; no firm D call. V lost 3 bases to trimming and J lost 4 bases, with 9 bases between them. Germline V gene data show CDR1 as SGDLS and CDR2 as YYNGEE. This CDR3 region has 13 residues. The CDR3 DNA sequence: TGTGCCAGCAGCGCCCTGCTGGCAGATACGCAGTATTTT. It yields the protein CASSALLADTQYF.

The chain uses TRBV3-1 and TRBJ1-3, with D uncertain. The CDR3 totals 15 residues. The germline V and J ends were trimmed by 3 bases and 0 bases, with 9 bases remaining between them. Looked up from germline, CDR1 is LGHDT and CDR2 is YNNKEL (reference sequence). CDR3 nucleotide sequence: TGTGCCAGCAGCCAGTCACCGAGCTCTGGAAACACCATATATTTT. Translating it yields CASSQSPSSGNTIYF.

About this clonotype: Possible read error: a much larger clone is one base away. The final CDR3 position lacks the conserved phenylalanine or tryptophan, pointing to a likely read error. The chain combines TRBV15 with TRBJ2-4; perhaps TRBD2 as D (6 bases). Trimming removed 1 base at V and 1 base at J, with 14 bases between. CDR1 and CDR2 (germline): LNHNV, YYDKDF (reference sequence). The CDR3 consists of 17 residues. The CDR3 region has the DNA TGTGCCACCAGCAGAGGAGGACTATCCATGGCCAAAAACATTCAGTACCTC. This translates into CATSRGGLSMAKNIQYL.

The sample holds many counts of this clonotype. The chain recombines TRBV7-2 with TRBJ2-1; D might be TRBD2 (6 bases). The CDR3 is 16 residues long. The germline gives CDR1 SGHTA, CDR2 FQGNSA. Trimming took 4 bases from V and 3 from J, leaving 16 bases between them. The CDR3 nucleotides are TGTGCCAGCAGCTCCCATATTGGGGGGATCTACAATGAGCAGTTCTTC. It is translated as CASSSHIGGIYNEQFF.

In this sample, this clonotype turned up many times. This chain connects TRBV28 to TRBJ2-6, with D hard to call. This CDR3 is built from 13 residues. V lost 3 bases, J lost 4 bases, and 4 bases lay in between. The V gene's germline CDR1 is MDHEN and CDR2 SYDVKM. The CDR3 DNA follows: TGTGCCAGCAGTTTCGACGGGGCCAACGTCCTGACTTTC. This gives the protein CASSFDGANVLTF.

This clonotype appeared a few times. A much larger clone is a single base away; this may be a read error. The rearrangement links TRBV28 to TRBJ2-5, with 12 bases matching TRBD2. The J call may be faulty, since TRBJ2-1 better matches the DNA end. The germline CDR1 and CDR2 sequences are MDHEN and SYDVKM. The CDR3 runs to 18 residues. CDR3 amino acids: CASRPPSGRALGQETQFF. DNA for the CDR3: TGTGCCAGCAGACCACCTAGCGGGAGGGCCTTGGGTCAAGAGACCCAGTTCTTC.

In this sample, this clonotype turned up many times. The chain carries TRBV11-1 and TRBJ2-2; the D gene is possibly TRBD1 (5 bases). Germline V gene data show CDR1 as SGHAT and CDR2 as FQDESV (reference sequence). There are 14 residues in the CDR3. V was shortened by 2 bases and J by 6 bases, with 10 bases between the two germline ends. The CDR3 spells CASSLSAGSGELFF. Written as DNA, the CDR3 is TGTGCCAGCAGCTTATCGGCAGGGTCCGGGGAGCTGTTTTTT. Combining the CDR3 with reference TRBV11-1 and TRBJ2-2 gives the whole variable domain EAEVAQSPRYKITEKSQAVAFWCDPISGHATLYWYRQILGQGPELLVQFQDESVVDDSQLPKDRFSAERLKGVDSTLKIQPAELGDSAMYLCASSLSAGSGELFFGEGSRLTVL.

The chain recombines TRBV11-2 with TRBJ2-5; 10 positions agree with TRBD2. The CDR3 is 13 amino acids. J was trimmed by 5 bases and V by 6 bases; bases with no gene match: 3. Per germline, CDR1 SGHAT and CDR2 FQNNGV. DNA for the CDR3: TGTGCCAGCAGACTAGCGGGGCAGGAGACCCAGTACTTC. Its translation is CASRLAGQETQYF. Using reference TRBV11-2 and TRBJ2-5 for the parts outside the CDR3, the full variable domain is EAGVAQSPRYKIIEKRQSVAFWCNPISGHATLYWYQQILGQGPKLLIQFQNNGVVDDSQLPKDRFSAERLKGVDSTLKIQPAKLEDSAVYLCASRLAGQETQYFGPGTRLLVL.

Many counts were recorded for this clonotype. Here the CDR3 reads CSAWDSGSNQPQHF. As DNA, the CDR3 is TGCAGTGCTTGGGACTCGGGATCCAATCAGCCCCAGCATTTT. The chain combines TRBV20-1 with TRBJ1-5; weak D call: TRBD1 (5 bases). Looked up from germline, CDR1 is DFQATT and CDR2 is SNEGSKA (reference sequence). The CDR3 spans 14 residues. V lost 5 bases and J 3 bases, leaving 14 bases between the germline ends.

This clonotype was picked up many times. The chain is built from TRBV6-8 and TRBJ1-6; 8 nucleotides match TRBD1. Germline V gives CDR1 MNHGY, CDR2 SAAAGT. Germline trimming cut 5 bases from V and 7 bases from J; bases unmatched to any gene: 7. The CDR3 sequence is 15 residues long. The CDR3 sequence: CASSHPDRDNSPLHF. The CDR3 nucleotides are TGTGCCAGCAGTCACCCGGACAGGGACAATTCACCCCTCCACTTT.

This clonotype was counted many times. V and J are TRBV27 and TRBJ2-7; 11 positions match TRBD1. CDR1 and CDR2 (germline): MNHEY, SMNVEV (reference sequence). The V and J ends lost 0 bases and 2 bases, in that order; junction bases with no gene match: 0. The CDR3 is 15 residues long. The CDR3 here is CASSLSGQGAYEQYF. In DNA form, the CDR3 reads TGTGCCAGCAGTTTATCGGGACAGGGGGCCTACGAGCAGTACTTC.

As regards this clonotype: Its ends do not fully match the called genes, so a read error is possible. As DNA, the CDR3 is TGTGCCAGCAGTTCCGGACAGGGGGGTACCTACAAGCAGTACTTC. Translated: CASSSGQGGTYKQYF. The chain uses TRBV28 and TRBJ2-7, with 10 bases lining up with TRBD1. The CDR3 spans 15 residues. Germline V lookup: CDR1 MDHEN, CDR2 SYDVKM.

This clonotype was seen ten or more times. The CDR3 nucleotides are TGTGCCAGTAGCCTCTCGGAGGCTAATACGCAGTATTTT. Its protein product is CASSLSEANTQYF. The chain is built from TRBV19 and TRBJ2-3; D might be TRBD2 (5 bases). This CDR3 has 13 residues. Germline loops: CDR1 LNHDA, CDR2 SQIVND (reference sequence). Trimming removed 6 bases from V and 7 bases from J, with 14 bases in between. Together with reference TRBV19 and TRBJ2-3, the CDR3 gives the full variable domain: DGGITQSPKYLFRKEGQNVTLSCEQNLNHDAMYWYRQDPGQGLRLIYYSQIVNDFQKGDIAEGYSVSREKKESFPLTVTSAQKNPTAFYLCASSLSEANTQYFGPGTRLTVL.

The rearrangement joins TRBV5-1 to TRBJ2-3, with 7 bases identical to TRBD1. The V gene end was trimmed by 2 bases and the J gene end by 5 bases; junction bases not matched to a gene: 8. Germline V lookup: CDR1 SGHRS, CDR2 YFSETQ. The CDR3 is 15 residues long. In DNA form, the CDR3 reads TGCGCCAGCAGCTTACAGGGGTGGATGGAAGATACGCAGTATTTT. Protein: CASSLQGWMEDTQYF.

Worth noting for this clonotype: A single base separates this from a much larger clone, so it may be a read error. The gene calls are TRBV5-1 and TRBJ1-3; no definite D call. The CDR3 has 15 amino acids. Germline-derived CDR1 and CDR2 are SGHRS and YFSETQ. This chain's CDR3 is CASSFQGSSGNSIYF. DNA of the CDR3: TGCGCCAGCAGCTTCCAAGGGAGCTCTGGAAACTCCATATATTTT.

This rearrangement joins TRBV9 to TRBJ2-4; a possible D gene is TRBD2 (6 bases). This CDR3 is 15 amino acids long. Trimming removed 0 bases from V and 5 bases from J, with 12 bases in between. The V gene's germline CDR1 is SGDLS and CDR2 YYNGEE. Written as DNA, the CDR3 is TGTGCCAGCAGCGTAGAGACGGGCGGGGAAAACATTCAGTACTTC. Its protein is CASSVETGGENIQYF.

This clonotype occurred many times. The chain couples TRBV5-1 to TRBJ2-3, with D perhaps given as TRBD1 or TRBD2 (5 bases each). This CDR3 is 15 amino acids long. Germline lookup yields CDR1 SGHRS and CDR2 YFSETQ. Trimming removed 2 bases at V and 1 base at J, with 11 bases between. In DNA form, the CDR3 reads TGCGCCAGCAGCTTCTACCAGGGAGGCACAGATACGCAGTATTTT. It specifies CASSFYQGGTDTQYF.

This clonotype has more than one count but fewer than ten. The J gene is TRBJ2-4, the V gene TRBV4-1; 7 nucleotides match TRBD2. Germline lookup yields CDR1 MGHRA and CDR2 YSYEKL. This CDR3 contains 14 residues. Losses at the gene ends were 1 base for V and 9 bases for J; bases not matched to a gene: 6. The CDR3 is CASSQGMGGGIQYF. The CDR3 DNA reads TGCGCCAGCAGCCAAGGCATGGGCGGGGGCATTCAGTACTTC.

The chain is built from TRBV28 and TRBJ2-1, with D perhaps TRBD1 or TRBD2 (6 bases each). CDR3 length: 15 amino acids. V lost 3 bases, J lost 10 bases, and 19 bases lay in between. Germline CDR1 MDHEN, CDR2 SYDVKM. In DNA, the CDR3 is TGTGCCAGCAGTTTTGGTCTAGGGGGGCCGGGCGAGCAGTTCTTC. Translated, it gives CASSFGLGGPGEQFF.

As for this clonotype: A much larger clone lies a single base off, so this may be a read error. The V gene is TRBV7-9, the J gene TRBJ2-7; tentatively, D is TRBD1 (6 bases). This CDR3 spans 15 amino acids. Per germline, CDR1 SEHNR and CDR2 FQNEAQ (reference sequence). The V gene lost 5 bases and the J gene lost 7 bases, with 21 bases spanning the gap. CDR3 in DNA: TGTGCCAGCAGCCTCTCTGGGGGCTATGTCACTGAGCAGTACTTC. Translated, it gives CASSLSGGYVTEQYF. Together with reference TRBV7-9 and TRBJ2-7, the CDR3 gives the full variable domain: DTGVSQNPRHKITKRGQNVTFRCDPISEHNRLYWYRQTLGQGPEFLTYFQNEAQLEKSRLLSDRFSAERPKGSFSTLEIQRTEQGDSAMYLCASSLSGGYVTEQYFGPGTRLTVT.

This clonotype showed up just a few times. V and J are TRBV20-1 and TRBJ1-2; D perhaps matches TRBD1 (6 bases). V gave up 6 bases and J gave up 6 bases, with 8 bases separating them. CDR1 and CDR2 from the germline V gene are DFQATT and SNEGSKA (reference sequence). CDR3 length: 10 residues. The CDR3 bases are TGCAGTGCCAACAGGGATGGCTACACCTTC. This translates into CSANRDGYTF.

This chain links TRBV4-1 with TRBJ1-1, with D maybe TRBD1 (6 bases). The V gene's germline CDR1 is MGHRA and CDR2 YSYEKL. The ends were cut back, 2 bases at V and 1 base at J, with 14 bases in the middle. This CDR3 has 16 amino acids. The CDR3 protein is CASSQLRGTGNTEAFF. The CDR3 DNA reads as TGCGCCAGCAGCCAATTAAGGGGGACGGGGAACACTGAAGCTTTCTTT.

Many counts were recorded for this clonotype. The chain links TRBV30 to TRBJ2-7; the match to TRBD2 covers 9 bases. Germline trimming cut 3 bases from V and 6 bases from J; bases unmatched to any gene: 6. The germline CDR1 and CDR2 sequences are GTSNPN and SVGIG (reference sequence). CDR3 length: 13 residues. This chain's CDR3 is CAWRLGGRAEQYF. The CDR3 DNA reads TGTGCCTGGAGATTAGGCGGGAGGGCCGAGCAGTACTTC.

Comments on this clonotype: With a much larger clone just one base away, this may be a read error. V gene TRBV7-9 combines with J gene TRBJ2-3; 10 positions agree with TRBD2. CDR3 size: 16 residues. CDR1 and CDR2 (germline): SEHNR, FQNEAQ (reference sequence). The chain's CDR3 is CACSATSGSSTDTQYF. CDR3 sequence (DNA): TGTGCCTGCAGCGCGACTAGCGGGTCCAGCACAGATACGCAGTATTTT.

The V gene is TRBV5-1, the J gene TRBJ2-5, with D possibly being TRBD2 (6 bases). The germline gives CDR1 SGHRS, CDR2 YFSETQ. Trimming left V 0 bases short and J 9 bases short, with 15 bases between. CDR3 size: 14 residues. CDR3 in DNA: TGCGCCAGCAGCTTGGCCGGACTAACGCCCTCCCAGTACTTC. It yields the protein CASSLAGLTPSQYF.

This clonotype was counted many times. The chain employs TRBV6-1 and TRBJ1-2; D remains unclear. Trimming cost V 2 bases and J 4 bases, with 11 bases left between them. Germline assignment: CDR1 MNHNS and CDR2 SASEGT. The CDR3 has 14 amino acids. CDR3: CASSERRRIYGYTF. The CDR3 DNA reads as TGTGCCAGCAGTGAAAGACGCCGGATCTATGGCTACACCTTC.

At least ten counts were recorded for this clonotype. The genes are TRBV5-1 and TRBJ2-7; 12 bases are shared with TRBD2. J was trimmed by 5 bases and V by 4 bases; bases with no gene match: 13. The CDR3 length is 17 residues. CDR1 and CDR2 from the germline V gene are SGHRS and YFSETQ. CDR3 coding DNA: TGCGCCAGCAGCCCAGGAAAGACTAGCGGGAGCACGAACGAGCAGTACTTC. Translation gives CASSPGKTSGSTNEQYF.

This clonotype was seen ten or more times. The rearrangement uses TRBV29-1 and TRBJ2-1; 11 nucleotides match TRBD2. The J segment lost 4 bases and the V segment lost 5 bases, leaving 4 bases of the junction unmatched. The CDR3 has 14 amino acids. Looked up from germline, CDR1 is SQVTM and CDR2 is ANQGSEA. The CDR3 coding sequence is TGCAGCGTTCCCCGACTAGCGGGGTACAATGAGCAGTTCTTC. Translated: CSVPRLAGYNEQFF.